The 22 T cell receptor beta chains below come from one sample, sequenced in a study of cytotoxic CD8 clonotypes in ibrutinib-treated CLL (dated by TCRdb to the early 2020s). The library was built by means of the immunoSEQ multiplex PCR assay. TCRdb obtained this table from immuneACCESS and retained in-frame rearrangements with V and J assigned. These tables miss some clones; where compared with another copy, unresolved V genes account for less than half of the shortfall, and the remainder is unexplained. In all, the sample holds some 200,000 clones, and about four fifths of those were seen once. The leading ten clones occupy 10% to 12% of the sample. According to the study, the label for this sample's time point signals: about a year on ibrutinib. The sample was PBMCs, taken after 12 months of ibrutinib treatment. The receptors here all came from a human donor with chronic lymphocytic leukemia.

The chain uses TRBV9 and TRBJ1-3; D gene ambiguous. The CDR3 spans 14 residues. The germline gives CDR1 SGDLS, CDR2 YYNGEE. The V end lost 0 bases, the J end lost 4 bases, and 8 bases lay between the germline ends. This CDR3 reads CASSVDSQGNTIYF. Written as DNA, the CDR3 is TGTGCCAGCAGCGTAGACTCACAAGGAAACACCATATATTTT.

The genes are TRBV28 and TRBJ2-2; D remains unclear. This CDR3 spans 14 amino acids. Germline V lookup: CDR1 MDHEN, CDR2 SYDVKM. Trimming took off 2 bases at V and 6 bases at J, with 10 bases between the two ends. This CDR3 is CASSLLGIPGELFF. The CDR3 bases are TGTGCCAGCAGTTTACTGGGTATACCCGGGGAGCTGTTTTTT.

The rearrangement links TRBV27 to TRBJ2-6, with TRBD1 matching over 8 bases. Germline loops: CDR1 MNHEY, CDR2 SMNVEV (reference sequence). With V trimmed by 5 bases and J by 1 base, 10 bases remained unmatched. The CDR3 totals 18 residues. The CDR3 sequence is CASSPTGGFMSGANVLTF. The CDR3 nucleotides are TGTGCCAGCAGTCCCACAGGGGGTTTCATGTCTGGGGCCAACGTCCTGACTTTC.

The V and J genes are TRBV18 and TRBJ1-4; maybe TRBD1 (6 bases). This CDR3 contains 14 residues. Per the germline V gene, CDR1 is KGHSH and CDR2 is LQKENI. Trimming took off 5 bases at V and 5 bases at J, with 12 bases between the two ends. The CDR3 loop reads CASSTTGNNEKLFF. CDR3 nucleotide sequence: TGTGCCAGCTCAACCACAGGGAACAATGAAAAACTGTTTTTT.

The V gene is TRBV4-1, the J gene TRBJ1-4; weak D call: TRBD1 (6 bases). Germline CDR1 reads MGHRA; CDR2 reads YSYEKL. CDR3 length equals 16 residues. Trimming stripped 3 bases from V and 5 bases from J, with 16 bases between. The CDR3 region is CASSHGRTEGNEKLFF. The DNA of the CDR3 is TGCGCCAGCAGCCATGGAAGGACAGAGGGAAATGAAAAACTGTTTTTT.

This sequence joins TRBV6-5 and TRBJ1-3, with D perhaps TRBD1 (5 bases). Germline V gives CDR1 MNHEY, CDR2 SVGAGI. The V gene lost 2 bases and the J gene lost 0 bases, with 8 bases spanning the gap. CDR3 size: 15 residues. This chain's CDR3 is CASSYGGDSGNTIYF. Here the CDR3 DNA reads TGTGCCAGCAGTTACGGGGGTGACTCTGGAAACACCATATATTTT.

The chain uses TRBV19 and TRBJ2-2; the D gene could be TRBD1 or TRBD2 (7 bases each). V lost 5 bases, J lost 2 bases, and 21 bases lay in between. CDR1 is LNHDA and CDR2 is SQIVND in the germline V gene (reference sequence). The CDR3 length is 18 residues. Written as DNA, the CDR3 is TGTGCCAGTAGTGCGCAGCGGGACAGAGCAGATAACACCGGGGAGCTGTTTTTT. This gives the protein CASSAQRDRADNTGELFF. The complete variable domain, with remaining parts taken from reference TRBV19 and TRBJ2-2, reads DGGITQSPKYLFRKEGQNVTLSCEQNLNHDAMYWYRQDPGQGLRLIYYSQIVNDFQKGDIAEGYSVSREKKESFPLTVTSAQKNPTAFYLCASSAQRDRADNTGELFFGEGSRLTVL.

The rearrangement links TRBV2 to TRBJ2-3; D unclear. V lost 4 bases, J lost 4 bases, and 12 bases lay in between. Germline assignment: CDR1 SNHLY and CDR2 FYNNEI. The CDR3 length is 14 residues. CDR3 in amino acids: CASSASGGPDTQYF. The DNA for the CDR3 is TGTGCCAGCAGTGCCTCCGGCGGCCCAGATACGCAGTATTTT.

The rearrangement joins TRBV2 to TRBJ2-3, with D perhaps matching TRBD2 (5 bases). Looked up from germline, CDR1 is SNHLY and CDR2 is FYNNEI. The CDR3 has 14 amino acids. Trimming took 6 bases from V and 2 from J, leaving 12 bases between them. CDR3 DNA sequence: TGTGCCAGCAGGGGAAGCGGAAACACAGATACGCAGTATTTT. It codes for CASRGSGNTDTQYF.

This clone has a handful of counts. The chain joins TRBV19 to TRBJ1-1, with D tentatively TRBD1 (5 bases). Trimming cost V 3 bases and J 11 bases, with 13 bases left between them. In germline, CDR1 is LNHDA, CDR2 SQIVND (reference sequence). CDR3 length equals 12 residues. In nucleotides, the CDR3 is TGTGCCAGTAGTATCCTGCGCGGGGGGGCTTTCTTT. Translating it yields CASSILRGGAFF.

The chain uses TRBV2 and TRBJ1-5; 11 bases agree with TRBD1. Germline V gene sequence: CDR1 SNHLY, CDR2 FYNNEI. The V and J ends lost 6 bases and 2 bases, in that order; junction bases with no gene match: 3. The CDR3 runs to 15 residues. CDR3 nucleotides: TGTGCCAGCAGAGGACAGGGGGCGGGCAATCAGCCCCAGCATTTT. Its protein product is CASRGQGAGNQPQHF. Together with reference TRBV2 and TRBJ1-5, the CDR3 gives the full variable domain: EPEVTQTPSHQVTQMGQEVILRCVPISNHLYFYWYRQILGQKVEFLVSFYNNEISEKSEIFDDQFSVERPDGSNFTLKIRSTKLEDSAMYFCASRGQGAGNQPQHFGDGTRLSIL.

The chain has TRBV29-1 and TRBJ1-2; D might be TRBD1 (6 bases). The V gene's germline CDR1 is SQVTM and CDR2 ANQGSEA. Trimming shortened V by 4 bases and J by 1 base, and 13 bases separated the two germline ends. This CDR3 contains 14 residues. The CDR3 here is CSVGVGAFNYGYTF. CDR3 DNA: TGCAGCGTTGGGGTGGGGGCGTTTAACTATGGCTACACCTTC. Combining the CDR3 with reference TRBV29-1 and TRBJ1-2 gives the whole variable domain SAVISQKPSRDICQRGTSLTIQCQVDSQVTMMFWYRQQPGQSLTLIATANQGSEATYESGFVIDKFPISRPNLTFSTLTVSNMSPEDSSIYLCSVGVGAFNYGYTFGSGTRLTVV.

V usage is TRBV27 and J usage is TRBJ1-5, with a possible D match to TRBD1 (6 bases). This CDR3 has 16 amino acids. With 1 base removed from V and 2 bases from J, the gap between germline ends came to 12 bases. Germline V gene sequence: CDR1 MNHEY, CDR2 SMNVEV (reference sequence). The CDR3 reads CASSLWGQPGNQPQHF. In nucleotides, the CDR3 is TGTGCCAGCAGTTTATGGGGACAACCAGGCAATCAGCCCCAGCATTTT.

Only a few counts were recorded for this clone. The chain employs TRBV7-2 and TRBJ2-3; 15 bases agree with TRBD2. The germline gives CDR1 SGHTA, CDR2 FQGNSA. The J segment lost 0 bases and the V segment lost 5 bases, leaving 9 bases of the junction unmatched. The CDR3 runs 19 residues. The CDR3 nucleotides read TGTGCCAGCAGCCCGGGACTAGCGGGGGGACCTTCTAGCACAGATACGCAGTATTTT. Its translation: CASSPGLAGGPSSTDTQYF.

The chain joins TRBV6-1 to TRBJ1-1; D gene unclear. Germline V lookup: CDR1 MNHNS, CDR2 SASEGT. Trimming removed 1 base from V and 0 bases from J, with 9 bases in between. This CDR3 region has 15 residues. The CDR3 reads CASSEVNGVNTEAFF. CDR3 nucleotide sequence: TGTGCCAGCAGTGAAGTGAATGGGGTGAACACTGAAGCTTTCTTT.

The genes are TRBV2 and TRBJ2-1; a weak D match, TRBD2 (5 bases). Between the trimmed V and J ends, which lost 7 bases and 2 bases, there was a span of 12 bases. CDR3 length: 14 amino acids. Germline loops: CDR1 SNHLY, CDR2 FYNNEI. The CDR3 DNA reads TGTGCCAGCACGGACTCTGCAACCTACAATGAGCAGTTCTTC. It translates to CASTDSATYNEQFF.

This clone was detected a few times. The gene calls are TRBV30 and TRBJ1-5, with D perhaps TRBD1 (6 bases). The germline V gene has CDR1 GTSNPN and CDR2 SVGIG (reference sequence). CDR3 length: 13 residues. V lost 7 bases to trimming and J lost 7 bases, with 17 bases between them. The CDR3 sequence is CASQGGGGQPQHF. CDR3 DNA: TGTGCCTCCCAGGGAGGGGGTGGACAGCCCCAGCATTTT.

The table lists this clone with a count of one. The V and J genes are TRBV4-2 and TRBJ2-7; 7 bases fit TRBD1. The V and J ends lost 0 bases and 4 bases, in that order; junction bases with no gene match: 6. The CDR3 has 15 amino acids. The V gene's germline CDR1 is LGHNA and CDR2 YNFKEQ. This CDR3 is CASSQEGQVTYEQYF. The CDR3, as DNA: TGTGCCAGCAGCCAAGAAGGACAGGTGACGTACGAGCAGTACTTC.

As for this clone: An end of the junction differs from the germline gene, which may be a read error. The J gene is TRBJ2-1, the V gene TRBV6-5, with D possibly being TRBD1 or TRBD2 (5 bases each). CDR3 size: 14 residues. The germline V gene encodes CDR1 MNHEY and CDR2 SVGAGI. For the CDR3, the DNA is TGCGGCACGATGAAGGGTCTGGGGACCAATGAGCAGTTCTTC. Its translation: CGTMKGLGTNEQFF.

The chain couples TRBV7-9 to TRBJ2-3, with D perhaps assigned TRBD1 or TRBD2 (5 bases each). The CDR3 contains 14 residues. The ends were cut back, 3 bases at V and 2 bases at J, with 9 bases in the middle. Germline V lookup: CDR1 SEHNR, CDR2 FQNEAQ (reference sequence). As DNA, the CDR3 is TGTGCCAGCAGCTTCGGGGCCCTCACAGATACGCAGTATTTT. It is translated as CASSFGALTDTQYF.

J is TRBJ1-6 and V is TRBV4-1, with D perhaps matching TRBD1 (6 bases). This CDR3 has 17 amino acids. Germline V gene data show CDR1 as MGHRA and CDR2 as YSYEKL. With 3 bases removed from V and 0 bases from J, the gap between germline ends came to 12 bases. This CDR3 reads CASSQKGGSSYNSPLHF. The CDR3 DNA reads as TGCGCCAGCAGCCAGAAGGGGGGGAGCTCCTATAATTCACCCCTCCACTTT.

The chain recombines TRBV7-8 with TRBJ2-1, with D unclear. With 1 base removed from V and 5 bases from J, the gap between germline ends came to 18 bases. Germline CDR1 and CDR2: SGHVS and FQNEAQ. This CDR3 spans 17 amino acids. The CDR3 coding sequence is TGTGCCAGCAGCTTAGGCCGAACCCCTTTGTTAAACAATGAGCAGTTCTTC. This sequence encodes CASSLGRTPLLNNEQFF.